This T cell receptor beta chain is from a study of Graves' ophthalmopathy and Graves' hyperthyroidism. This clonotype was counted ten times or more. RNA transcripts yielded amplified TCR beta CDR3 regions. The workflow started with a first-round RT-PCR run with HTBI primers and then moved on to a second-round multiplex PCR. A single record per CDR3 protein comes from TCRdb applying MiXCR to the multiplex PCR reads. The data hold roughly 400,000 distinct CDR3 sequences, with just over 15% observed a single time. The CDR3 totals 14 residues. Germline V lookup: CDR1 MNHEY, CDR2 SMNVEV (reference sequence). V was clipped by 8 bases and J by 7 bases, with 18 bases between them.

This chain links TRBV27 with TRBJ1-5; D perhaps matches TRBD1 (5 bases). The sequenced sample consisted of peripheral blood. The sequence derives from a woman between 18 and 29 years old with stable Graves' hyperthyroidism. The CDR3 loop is CASSPQGLNQPQHF. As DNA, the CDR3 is TGTGCCAGCTCTCCCCAGGGTCTGAACCAGCCCCAGCATTTT.